The T cell receptor beta chain described here comes from a study of spatial heterogeneity in lung cancer. MiXCR, run by TCRdb on the 5' RACE reads, gives a single entry per CDR3 protein. The sample lists 40,000 to 55,000 distinct CDR3 sequences, about 6.7% seen once, with 40% to 45% in the top ten. Germline loops: CDR1 ENHRY, CDR2 SYGVKD. J lost 4 bases, V lost 8 bases, and 5 bases had no gene match. CDR3 length: 13 residues. This clonotype was seen ten or more times. As for time point: sample taken at primary tumor resection. Material for sequencing was whole RNA from tumor, nontumor lung or frozen PBMC, left unsorted.

The TCR sequence derives from a female donor with early-stage non-small cell lung cancer. The source material was PBMCs, sampled at surgery. V usage is TRBV10-3 and J usage is TRBJ2-7; 10 bases fit TRBD1. The DNA of the CDR3 is TGTGCCATCGGGACGGGACAGGGGTACGAGCAGTACTTC. Translated, it gives CAIGTGQGYEQYF.